The 14 T cell receptor beta chains below were found in one sample sequenced in a study of neurological immune-mediated disorders (dated by TCRdb to the late 2010s). Libraries came from 5' RACE. Data came from an Illumina HiSeq 2500. TCRdb handled the public reads itself, with Q25 trimming in fastp and clone calling in MiXCR, and kept productive beta chains. Entries that share a CDR3 protein sequence are merged under the most common genes and DNA. The sample records 15,000 or so distinct CDR3 sequences, roughly 14% of which are singletons. The ten biggest clones cover approximately 14% of the sample. Sequencing was performed on PBMCs. These receptors all come from a man aged 60 to 75 with HTLV-1-associated myelopathy (HAM/TSP).

This clonotype was seen repeatedly, ten times or more. This chain connects TRBV4-2 to TRBJ2-1; 8 bases are a match to TRBD2. This CDR3 region has 14 residues. The V and J ends lost 2 bases and 9 bases, in that order; junction bases with no gene match: 6. CDR1 LGHNA and CDR2 YNFKEQ come from the germline V gene. The CDR3 DNA reads as TGTGCCAGCAGCCAACAGCGGGGGCTGGGTGAGCAGTTCTTC. It specifies CASSQQRGLGEQFF.

This clonotype appeared many times. This chain's CDR3 is CASSRDRASYEQYF. The CDR3 DNA reads TGTGCCAGCAGCCGTGACAGGGCCTCCTACGAGCAGTACTTC. This chain joins TRBV7-6 and TRBJ2-7; 7 nucleotides agree with TRBD1. The CDR3 contains 14 residues. CDR1 and CDR2 (germline): SGHVS, FNYEAQ. V shed 5 bases and J 0 bases; nucleotides not matched to a gene: 4.

In its sample, this clonotype is medium-sized. The chain couples TRBV9 to TRBJ1-1; no clear D gene. The V end was cut by 3 bases, the J end by 4 bases, with 10 bases between. CDR1 and CDR2 (germline): SGDLS, YYNGEE. The CDR3 covers 13 residues. The CDR3 is CASSAGRGTEAFF. Written as DNA, the CDR3 is TGTGCCAGCAGCGCGGGGAGAGGCACTGAAGCTTTCTTT.

This clonotype was seen ten or more times. The chain uses TRBV18 and TRBJ1-1, with unresolved D. Germline loops: CDR1 KGHSH, CDR2 LQKENI. Trimming shortened V by 5 bases and J by 3 bases, and 16 bases separated the two germline ends. This CDR3 region has 15 residues. CDR3 loop: CASSFSEVLYTEAFF. CDR3 sequence (DNA): TGTGCCAGCTCATTCTCTGAGGTCCTGTACACTGAAGCTTTCTTT.

Within the sample, this clonotype is medium-sized. The gene calls are TRBV7-9 and TRBJ1-1, with a weak D call TRBD1 (5 bases). The CDR3 runs 17 residues. V gave up 5 bases and J gave up 0 bases, with 19 bases separating them. Looked up from germline, CDR1 is SEHNR and CDR2 is FQNEAQ (reference sequence). CDR3 loop: CASSPMVGADLNTEAFF. For the CDR3, the DNA is TGTGCCAGCAGCCCGATGGTAGGGGCCGACTTGAACACTGAAGCTTTCTTT.

This clonotype was observed many times. The rearrangement links TRBV29-1 to TRBJ2-3; 9 positions match TRBD2. The J segment lost 2 bases and the V segment lost 1 base, leaving 7 bases of the junction unmatched. Germline CDR1 SQVTM, CDR2 ANQGSEA. The length of the CDR3 is 16 residues. CDR3 bases: TGCAGCGTTGAAGTTGGTAGCGGGGGTTACACAGATACGCAGTATTTT. Translating it yields CSVEVGSGGYTDTQYF.

This clonotype was detected many times. The J gene is TRBJ2-5, the V gene TRBV7-2, with TRBD2 matching 13 bases. The CDR3 has 16 residues. CDR1 is SGHTA and CDR2 is FQGNSA in the germline V gene. J was trimmed by 5 bases and V by 5 bases; bases with no gene match: 8. Written as DNA, the CDR3 is TGTGCCAGCAGCCTAACTAGCGGGGGGGCGGGGGAGACCCAGTACTTC. Its translation: CASSLTSGGAGETQYF.

This clonotype was counted many times. The rearrangement links TRBV18 to TRBJ2-2, with TRBD1 matching 8 bases. Losses at the gene ends were 3 bases for V and 6 bases for J; bases not matched to a gene: 3. This CDR3 is built from 14 residues. Germline V gene sequence: CDR1 KGHSH, CDR2 LQKENI. The CDR3: CASSPDRGAGELFF. In DNA, the CDR3 is TGTGCCAGCTCACCCGACAGGGGAGCCGGGGAGCTGTTTTTT.

This clonotype was observed many times. V is TRBV2 and J is TRBJ2-7; 8 bases are shared with TRBD2. The CDR3 runs 15 residues. Per germline, CDR1 SNHLY and CDR2 FYNNEI. J was trimmed by 3 bases and V by 6 bases; bases with no gene match: 10. CDR3 sequence reads: CASRSLAGPHYEQYF. The CDR3, as DNA: TGTGCCAGCAGGTCCTTAGCGGGGCCACACTACGAGCAGTACTTC.

This clonotype occurred many times. CDR3 sequence reads: CASSSNSAGANVLTF. Here the CDR3 DNA reads TGTGCCAGCAGTTCGAATAGCGCTGGGGCCAACGTCCTGACTTTC. The rearrangement joins TRBV12-3 or TRBV12-4 to TRBJ2-6; TRBD2 is a possible D gene (5 bases). The V end lost 4 bases, the J end lost 2 bases, and 9 bases lay between the germline ends. The CDR3 is made up of 15 amino acids.

This clonotype has at least ten counts. V gene TRBV4-3 combines with J gene TRBJ1-2; perhaps TRBD1 as D (5 bases). CDR1 and CDR2 from the germline V gene are LGHNA and YSLEER. This CDR3 spans 15 amino acids. V shed 0 bases and J shed 5 bases, with 13 bases lying between them. CDR3 in amino acids: CASSQDSQGGYGYTF. CDR3 nucleotides: TGCGCCAGCAGCCAAGATTCTCAGGGAGGATATGGCTACACCTTC.

This clonotype came up many times. This sequence joins TRBV27 and TRBJ1-5; D is undetermined. Germline CDR1 MNHEY, CDR2 SMNVEV (reference sequence). Between the trimmed V and J ends, which lost 6 bases and 1 base, there was a span of 7 bases. This CDR3 has 13 amino acids. This chain's CDR3 is CASRQLSNQPQHF. The CDR3, as DNA: TGTGCCAGCAGGCAGTTAAGCAATCAGCCCCAGCATTTT.

Ten or more counts support this clonotype. The rearrangement joins TRBV9 to TRBJ1-6, with 7 bases lining up with TRBD1. V trimming: 7 bases; J trimming: 5 bases; junction bases outside the gene matches: 6. In germline, CDR1 is SGDLS, CDR2 YYNGEE. The CDR3 length is 14 residues. Here the CDR3 reads CASGYGTDNSPLHF. CDR3 sequence (DNA): TGTGCCAGCGGATACGGGACAGATAATTCACCCCTCCACTTT.

This clonotype was seen at least ten times. The chain links TRBV12-3 or TRBV12-4 to TRBJ1-1; D remains unclear. The CDR3 is made up of 13 amino acids. Between the trimmed V and J ends, which lost 4 bases and 0 bases, there was a span of 6 bases. The CDR3 nucleotides read TGTGCCAGCAGTTCCGGAGTGAACACTGAAGCTTTCTTT. Translated: CASSSGVNTEAFF.